The clone carrying this TCR beta chain was detected many times. This entry is derived from a study of T cells in Graves' hyperthyroidism and ophthalmopathy. Fresh peripheral blood, 7.5 to 10 ml, yielded the PBMCs. CDR3 length: 16 amino acids. From germline, CDR1 is MNHEY and CDR2 SMNVEV (reference sequence). Trimming removed 7 bases from V and 4 bases from J; junction bases left unmatched: 10. Amplified regions were TCR beta CDR3 sequences from RNA transcripts. Using the HTBI primer set, a first-round RT-PCR was run on the TCR CDR3. TCRdb recomputed calls from the multiplex PCR reads with MiXCR, one row per CDR3 protein. The sample shows 300,000 to 400,000 distinct CDR3 sequences, roughly 13% of them seen only once.

The TCR was taken from a woman aged 25 to 45 with Graves' hyperthyroidism. The specimen was blood. This chain links TRBV27 with TRBJ2-1; the match to TRBD2 covers 10 bases. The CDR3 loop reads CASKTFRTSGYNEQFF. DNA for the CDR3: TGTGCCAGCAAGACGTTCAGGACTAGCGGTTACAATGAGCAGTTCTTC.